These T cell receptor beta chains were read from a single sample in a study of beta chain features in type 1 diabetes. Sequencing used immunoSEQ multiplex PCR; TCRdb keeps in-frame clones, though not all of them. The sample includes 970,000 or so clones, 17% of them seen just once. Material for sequencing was naive CD4+ T cells from blood. These receptors came from a woman aged 18-29 years in good health. Each CDR3 is given with its conserved first and last residue. The D gene is left open where the match is weak. Expanded clones get a size class; other rows say once, few or many, or leave the size out.

j_gene	d_gene	v_gene	abundance	CDR3aa	CDR3nt
TRBJ2-2	TRBD1	TRBV7-9	.	CASSSDRPDTGELFF	TGTGCCAGCAGCTCGGACAGGCCCGACACCGGGGAGCTGTTTTTT
TRBJ2-1	.	TRBV6-5	.	CAGGPEQFF	TGTGCCGGCGGCCCGGAGCAGTTCTTC
TRBJ2-7	TRBD2	TRBV28	few	CASRRLAGQAEQYF	TGTGCCAGCAGGCGACTAGCGGGCCAGGCCGAGCAGTACTTC
TRBJ1-1	TRBD1	TRBV4-2	.	CASSTQGASTEAFF	TGTGCCAGCAGCACACAGGGGGCGTCCACTGAAGCTTTCTTT
TRBJ2-3	TRBD2	TRBV5-1	.	CASSPGGLAADTQYF	TGCGCCAGCAGCCCGGGGGGTCTAGCGGCAGATACGCAGTATTTT
TRBJ1-1	.	TRBV7-9	few	CASSKGTGRNTEAFF	TGTGCCAGCAGCAAAGGGACCGGAAGGAACACTGAAGCTTTCTTT
TRBJ2-7	TRBD1	TRBV25-1	few	CASSVSGTETYYEQYF	TGTGCCAGCAGTGTTTCTGGGACAGAAACTTACTACGAGCAGTACTTC
TRBJ2-3	.	TRBV6-5	.	CASSPRGGSTDTQYF	TGTGCCAGCAGTCCACGTGGCGGGAGCACAGATACGCAGTATTTT
TRBJ2-3	TRBD2	TRBV10-3	.	CAIDKGLAGGPNTQYF	TGTGCCATCGATAAGGGACTAGCGGGAGGGCCTAATACGCAGTATTTT
TRBJ2-6	.	TRBV7-2	few	CASSNQAGSGANVLTF	TGTGCCAGCAGCAACCAGGCGGGCTCTGGGGCCAACGTCCTGACTTTC
TRBJ1-2	.	TRBV28	.	CASITATGHYYGYTF	TGTGCCAGCATTACTGCCACGGGACACTACTATGGCTACACCTTC
TRBJ1-1	TRBD1	TRBV18	.	CASSPPGTDLANTEAFF	TGTGCCAGCTCACCACCCGGGACAGACTTAGCGAACACTGAAGCTTTCTTT
TRBJ2-1	.	TRBV5-1	.	CASSLGDRNEQFF	TGCGCCAGCAGCTTGGGGGACCGTAATGAGCAGTTCTTC
TRBJ2-3	TRBD2	TRBV9	few	CASSVGMGRGRRTDTQYF	TGTGCCAGCAGCGTAGGGATGGGGAGGGGCCGCCGCACAGATACGCAGTATTTT
TRBJ2-1	.	TRBV9	.	CASSVGEAEGYNEQFF	TGTGCCAGCAGCGTAGGGGAAGCGGAGGGATACAATGAGCAGTTCTTC
TRBJ2-1	.	TRBV20-1	few	CSASRDNEQFF	TGCAGTGCTAGCAGGGACAATGAGCAGTTCTTC
TRBJ2-2	TRBD1	TRBV7-9	.	CASSRTGGNTGELFF	TGTGCCAGCAGCCGGACAGGGGGGAACACCGGGGAGCTGTTTTTT
TRBJ2-7	.	TRBV28	.	CASTTGQGYYEQYF	TGTGCCAGCACCACGGGGCAGGGCTACTACGAGCAGTACTTC
TRBJ1-1	.	TRBV18	.	CASSLGGGGNTEAFF	TGTGCCAGCTCACTAGGAGGAGGAGGGAACACTGAAGCTTTCTTT
TRBJ1-1	TRBD1	TRBV10-3	.	CAIRDREGTEAFF	TGTGCCATTAGGGACAGGGAGGGCACTGAAGCTTTCTTT
TRBJ2-5	.	TRBV9	.	CASSVAVAATQETQYF	TGTGCCAGCAGCGTAGCTGTGGCAGCAACCCAAGAGACCCAGTACTTC
TRBJ1-1	.	TRBV29-1	.	CSVVVVNTEAFF	TGCAGCGTTGTGGTGGTGAACACTGAAGCTTTCTTT
TRBJ2-7	.	TRBV5-1	few	CASSSGPTNSYEQYF	TGCGCCAGCAGTTCCGGGCCCACGAACTCCTACGAGCAGTACTTC
TRBJ1-1	.	TRBV5-6	.	CASSLDRGRDTEAFF	TGTGCCAGCAGCTTGGATCGGGGGCGGGACACTGAAGCTTTCTTT
TRBJ2-3	.	TRBV9	few	CASSPEAGWAVHTQYF	TGTGCCAGCAGCCCCGAAGCAGGGTGGGCCGTACATACGCAGTATTTT
TRBJ2-7	.	TRBV5-6	few	CASSLAGPLSYEQYF	TGTGCCAGCAGCTTGGCAGGGCCGTTATCCTACGAGCAGTACTTC
TRBJ2-1	.	TRBV19	few	CASSWSLDSYNEQFF	TGTGCCAGCAGTTGGTCTTTGGACTCCTACAATGAGCAGTTCTTC
TRBJ2-7	.	TRBV7-8	.	CASSLVWYEQYF	TGTGCCAGCAGCTTAGTATGGTACGAGCAGTACTTC
TRBJ1-1	TRBD1	TRBV7-9	few	CASSSQGARAEAFF	TGTGCCAGCAGCTCCCAGGGGGCGCGGGCTGAAGCTTTCTTT
TRBJ2-2	.	TRBV9	few	CASSVGPGGELFF	TGTGCCAGCAGCGTTGGGCCAGGAGGGGAGCTGTTTTTT
TRBJ2-2	.	TRBV4-2	.	CASSQDVYGTAIMTGELFF	TGTGCCAGCAGCCAAGATGTGTATGGGACCGCGATAATGACCGGGGAGCTGTTTTTT
TRBJ1-5	.	TRBV28	few	CASSSPQPQHF	TGTGCCAGCAGTTCCCCTCAGCCCCAGCATTTT
TRBJ2-6	.	TRBV21-1	many	CASSKVRGGSGANVLTF	TGTGCCAGCAGCAAAGTGAGAGGGGGCTCTGGGGCCAACGTCCTGACTTTC
TRBJ2-7	TRBD1	TRBV2	few	CASSDWTGEAYEQYF	TGTGCCAGCAGTGATTGGACAGGGGAGGCCTACGAGCAGTACTTC
TRBJ2-5	TRBD1	TRBV29-1	few	CSVAQGAIETQYF	TGCAGCGTTGCGCAGGGGGCGATTGAGACCCAGTACTTC
TRBJ2-5	.	TRBV21-1	.	CARANGRGQQETQYF	TGCGCCAGGGCAAATGGTAGGGGACAACAAGAGACCCAGTACTTC
TRBJ2-1	TRBD2	TRBV9	few	CASSLDSGSYNEQFF	TGTGCCAGCAGCCTTGATAGCGGGAGCTACAATGAGCAGTTCTTC
TRBJ2-2	.	TRBV2	few	CASSGSNTGELFF	TGTGCCAGCAGTGGCAGCAACACCGGGGAGCTGTTTTTT
TRBJ2-7	TRBD2	TRBV6-6	.	CASSYPAGDYEQYF	TGTGCCAGCAGTTACCCAGCGGGGGACTACGAGCAGTACTTC
TRBJ2-7	.	TRBV29-1	few	CSVGPGVPSYEQYF	TGCAGCGTTGGCCCCGGGGTTCCCTCCTACGAGCAGTACTTC
TRBJ1-1	.	TRBV10-3	.	CAMAPGPGVSNTEAFF	TGTGCCATGGCTCCGGGACCTGGGGTTTCGAACACTGAAGCTTTCTTT
TRBJ1-6	TRBD1	TRBV4-2	.	CASSHLRTGVNSPLHF	TGTGCCAGCAGCCATCTAAGGACAGGGGTAAATTCACCCCTCCACTTT
TRBJ2-7	TRBD2	TRBV5-1	few	CASSLETSGRAAEQYF	TGCGCCAGCAGCTTGGAAACTAGCGGGAGGGCAGCCGAGCAGTACTTC
TRBJ2-1	TRBD2	TRBV6-1	.	CASSGGLAGGPREQFF	TGTGCCAGCAGTGGAGGACTAGCGGGAGGGCCCCGTGAGCAGTTCTTC
TRBJ2-7	.	TRBV4-2	.	CASSQEARGYEQYF	TGTGCCAGCAGCCAAGAAGCACGAGGCTACGAGCAGTACTTC
TRBJ1-1	.	TRBV2	few	CASRHGMNTEAFF	TGTGCCAGCAGACATGGGATGAACACTGAAGCTTTCTTT
TRBJ2-5	TRBD2	TRBV5-4	few	CASSLGSGIQETQYF	TGTGCCAGCAGCTTGGGTAGCGGGATACAAGAGACCCAGTACTTC
TRBJ2-1	TRBD2	TRBV11-3	.	CASSFDGISGRTYNEQFF	TGTGCCAGCAGCTTCGACGGAATAAGCGGGAGAACCTACAATGAGCAGTTCTTC
TRBJ1-1	.	TRBV28	.	CASSPLGLNTEAFF	TGTGCCAGCAGTCCCCTCGGGTTGAACACTGAAGCTTTCTTT
TRBJ1-2	.	TRBV14	once	CASSQDGQGYGYTF	TGTGCCAGCAGCCAAGATGGTCAAGGCTATGGCTACACCTTC
TRBJ2-3	TRBD2	TRBV7-2	.	CASSKLGTSGGAQYF	TGTGCCAGCAGTAAACTCGGGACTAGCGGTGGTGCGCAGTATTTT
TRBJ1-5	TRBD1	TRBV7-2	few	CASSLERQGSQPQHF	TGTGCCAGCAGCTTAGAACGACAGGGGAGTCAGCCCCAGCATTTT
TRBJ2-1	.	TRBV27	.	CASSKSWNSYNEQFF	TGTGCCAGCAGTAAGTCATGGAACTCCTACAATGAGCAGTTCTTC